This TCR beta chain originates from a study of T cells in Graves' hyperthyroidism and ophthalmopathy. Study-wide results and limits: Peripheral blood also featured most of the thyroid clonotypes expanded above 0.001. The model forecast ophthalmopathy, anticipating it by a median around 6.5 months before onset.

This clonotype was observed at least ten times. Its antigen is not known. RNA transcripts were the template for amplifying TCR beta CDR3 regions. A first-round RT-PCR of the TCR CDR3 used the HTBI primer set. In TCRdb, the multiplex PCR reads were re-called with MiXCR into one record per CDR3 protein. This table holds roughly 520,000 distinct CDR3 sequences, approximately 25% found once. The CDR3 is 13 amino acids. The junction had 4 bases not matched to a gene; V was cut back by 7 bases and J by 1 base. Germline assignment: CDR1 SQVTM and CDR2 ANQGSEA. Any patient presenting with uncontrolled infection, other autoimmune disease, pregnancy or lactation was left out. Clinicians diagnosed patients from clinical symptoms, serum thyroxine and TRAb, thyroid ultrasound and orbital computed tomography.

The receptor comes from a woman in her thirties with Graves' ophthalmopathy. The V gene is TRBV29-1, the J gene TRBJ1-3; 7 bases agree with TRBD1. Source material: blood. The CDR3 loop is CSGQGTSGNTIYF. The CDR3 nucleotides read TGCAGCGGACAGGGCACTTCTGGAAACACCATATATTTT.